These T cell receptor beta chains were read from a single sample in a study. In TCRdb, the 5' RACE reads were re-called with MiXCR into one record per CDR3 protein. This sample has more than 55,000 distinct CDR3 sequences, with roughly 20% found just once. The source material was tumor-infiltrating Tregs sorted from the breast tumor. The source of these receptors is a female donor with breast cancer. Each CDR3 is given with its conserved first and last residue. D genes are given only for firm matches. Size values are once, few and many counts, or a class for expanded clones, and some rows have none.

v_call: TRBV7-6
j_call: TRBJ1-1
d_call: NA
clone_size: few
cdr3_aa: CASSLGQSNTEAFF
cdr3_nt: TGTGCCAGCAGCTTAGGACAGTCGAACACTGAAGCTTTCTTT

v_call: TRBV20-1
j_call: TRBJ2-7
d_call: TRBD2
clone_size: NA
cdr3_aa: CSARARLAQYEQYF
cdr3_nt: TGCAGTGCTAGAGCCCGACTAGCTCAATACGAGCAGTACTTC

v_call: TRBV2
j_call: TRBJ2-7
d_call: NA
clone_size: NA
cdr3_aa: CASSGGSLAYEQYF
cdr3_nt: TGTGCCAGCAGTGGGGGGAGCTTAGCCTACGAGCAGTACTTC

v_call: TRBV7-2
j_call: TRBJ2-5
d_call: NA
clone_size: few
cdr3_aa: CASSRGEGETQYF
cdr3_nt: TGTGCCAGCAGCCGAGGGGAAGGAGAGACCCAGTACTTC

v_call: TRBV4-2
j_call: TRBJ2-1
d_call: TRBD1
clone_size: many
cdr3_aa: CASSHRQGDNEQFF
cdr3_nt: TGTGCCAGCAGCCATAGACAGGGGGACAATGAGCAGTTCTTC

v_call: TRBV28
j_call: TRBJ2-2
d_call: TRBD1
clone_size: NA
cdr3_aa: CASREGASGELFF
cdr3_nt: TGTGCCAGCAGAGAGGGGGCTTCCGGGGAGCTGTTTTTT

v_call: TRBV6-5
j_call: TRBJ1-5
d_call: NA
clone_size: NA
cdr3_aa: CASRRQAYSNQPQHF
cdr3_nt: TGTGCCAGCAGACGACAGGCCTATAGCAATCAGCCCCAGCATTTT

v_call: TRBV3-1
j_call: TRBJ1-2
d_call: NA
clone_size: few
cdr3_aa: CASSQGWRGYTF
cdr3_nt: TGTGCCAGCAGCCAAGGGTGGCGTGGCTACACCTTC

v_call: TRBV14
j_call: TRBJ2-3
d_call: NA
clone_size: few
cdr3_aa: CASSQVLDTTQYF
cdr3_nt: TGTGCCAGCAGCCAAGTATTGGACACTACGCAGTATTTT

v_call: TRBV20-1
j_call: TRBJ2-1
d_call: TRBD2
clone_size: few
cdr3_aa: CSARRASGNYNEQFF
cdr3_nt: TGCAGTGCTAGACGGGCTAGCGGTAATTACAATGAGCAGTTCTTC

v_call: TRBV7-9
j_call: TRBJ1-1
d_call: TRBD1
clone_size: NA
cdr3_aa: CASSLPGQERGTEAFF
cdr3_nt: TGTGCCAGCAGCCTACCGGGACAGGAACGAGGCACTGAAGCTTTCTTT

v_call: TRBV20-1
j_call: TRBJ2-7
d_call: NA
clone_size: NA
cdr3_aa: CSATIQEYEQYF
cdr3_nt: TGCAGTGCTACCATCCAGGAGTACGAGCAGTACTTC

v_call: TRBV4-2
j_call: TRBJ2-7
d_call: TRBD2
clone_size: few
cdr3_aa: CASSLGTSGRGYEQYF
cdr3_nt: TGCGCCAGCAGCCTCGGGACTAGCGGGAGGGGGTACGAGCAGTACTTC

v_call: TRBV6-1
j_call: TRBJ1-6
d_call: NA
clone_size: few
cdr3_aa: CASSEVGRGSPLHF
cdr3_nt: TGTGCCAGCAGTGAAGTGGGCAGGGGATCACCCCTCCACTTT

v_call: TRBV20-1
j_call: TRBJ1-1
d_call: NA
clone_size: NA
cdr3_aa: CNASPPGWGAEAFF
cdr3_nt: TGCAATGCTAGTCCGCCAGGGTGGGGCGCTGAAGCTTTCTTT

v_call: TRBV4-1
j_call: TRBJ2-6
d_call: TRBD1
clone_size: few
cdr3_aa: CASSQRRLRDRGSGANVLTF
cdr3_nt: TGCGCCAGCAGCCAAAGGCGTCTCCGGGACAGAGGATCTGGGGCCAACGTCCTGACTTTC

v_call: TRBV20-1
j_call: TRBJ2-3
d_call: TRBD2
clone_size: NA
cdr3_aa: CSALAGGTDTQYF
cdr3_nt: TGCAGTGCTCTAGCGGGAGGCACAGATACGCAGTATTTT

v_call: TRBV7-2
j_call: TRBJ2-7
d_call: TRBD1
clone_size: many
cdr3_aa: CASSLDRAGEQYF
cdr3_nt: TGTGCCAGCAGCCTGGACAGGGCGGGCGAGCAGTACTTC

v_call: TRBV29-1
j_call: TRBJ2-1
d_call: NA
clone_size: many
cdr3_aa: CSVTDTPNEQFF
cdr3_nt: TGCAGCGTTACGGACACACCTAATGAGCAGTTCTTC

v_call: TRBV12-3/TRBV12-4
j_call: TRBJ2-2
d_call: NA
clone_size: few
cdr3_aa: CASSLSGRDTGELFF
cdr3_nt: TGTGCCAGCAGTTTGAGCGGCCGGGACACCGGGGAGCTGTTTTTT

v_call: TRBV6-5
j_call: TRBJ1-1
d_call: TRBD1
clone_size: once
cdr3_aa: CASTTRTGRLSEAFF
cdr3_nt: TGTGCCAGCACCACTCGGACAGGGAGATTGTCTGAAGCTTTCTTT

v_call: TRBV20-1
j_call: TRBJ2-3
d_call: NA
clone_size: few
cdr3_aa: CSAGGGQGTDTQYF
cdr3_nt: TGCAGTGCCGGGGGGGGACAGGGCACAGATACGCAGTATTTT

v_call: TRBV10-3
j_call: TRBJ2-3
d_call: NA
clone_size: few
cdr3_aa: CAISEPSTDTQYF
cdr3_nt: TGTGCCATCAGTGAACCTTCCACAGATACGCAGTATTTT

v_call: TRBV21-1
j_call: TRBJ2-5
d_call: NA
clone_size: NA
cdr3_aa: CASSKVCQAGETQYF
cdr3_nt: TGTGCCAGCAGCAAAGTATGCCAGGCGGGGGAGACCCAGTACTTC

v_call: TRBV6-6
j_call: TRBJ2-7
d_call: NA
clone_size: NA
cdr3_aa: CASSSIDHFSPEQYF
cdr3_nt: TGTGCCAGCAGTTCTATAGACCACTTCTCTCCGGAGCAGTACTTC

v_call: TRBV4-2
j_call: TRBJ2-2
d_call: NA
clone_size: few
cdr3_aa: CASSQDSRTNTGELFF
cdr3_nt: TGTGCCAGCAGCCAGGACAGTCGGACGAACACCGGGGAGCTGTTTTTT

v_call: TRBV15
j_call: TRBJ1-1
d_call: TRBD1
clone_size: NA
cdr3_aa: CATSRSRGPRAFF
cdr3_nt: TGTGCCACCAGCAGATCAAGGGGGCCCAGAGCTTTCTTT

v_call: TRBV5-1
j_call: TRBJ2-1
d_call: TRBD2
clone_size: NA
cdr3_aa: CASSLRTSGGNNEQFF
cdr3_nt: TGCGCCAGCAGCTTGAGGACTAGCGGGGGGAACAATGAGCAGTTCTTC

v_call: TRBV6-1
j_call: TRBJ1-4
d_call: NA
clone_size: few
cdr3_aa: CASSVDGYNEKLFF
cdr3_nt: TGTGCCAGCAGTGTCGACGGATATAATGAAAAACTGTTTTTT

v_call: TRBV4-2
j_call: TRBJ1-6
d_call: TRBD1
clone_size: NA
cdr3_aa: CASSQPGQGNSPLHF
cdr3_nt: TGTGCCAGCAGCCAGCCGGGACAGGGGAATTCACCCCTCCACTTT

v_call: TRBV20-1
j_call: TRBJ2-7
d_call: NA
clone_size: few
cdr3_aa: CSAREGGRALYYEQYF
cdr3_nt: TGCAGTGCTAGAGAGGGTGGGCGGGCCCTCTACTACGAGCAGTACTTC

v_call: TRBV7-3
j_call: TRBJ2-3
d_call: NA
clone_size: NA
cdr3_aa: CASSFYTDSTGTQYF
cdr3_nt: TGTGCCAGCAGCTTTTACACAGATAGCACAGGTACGCAGTATTTT

v_call: TRBV20-1
j_call: TRBJ2-3
d_call: NA
clone_size: many
cdr3_aa: CSARDPRGQYF
cdr3_nt: TGCAGTGCTAGAGACCCTCGAGGGCAGTATTTT

v_call: TRBV7-3
j_call: TRBJ1-2
d_call: NA
clone_size: NA
cdr3_aa: CASSLQQYYGYTF
cdr3_nt: TGTGCCAGCAGCTTACAACAGTACTATGGCTACACCTTC

v_call: TRBV20-1
j_call: TRBJ1-1
d_call: NA
clone_size: few
cdr3_aa: CSASPPGVPGAFF
cdr3_nt: TGCAGTGCTAGTCCCCCTGGGGTCCCCGGGGCTTTCTTT

v_call: TRBV7-2
j_call: TRBJ2-5
d_call: NA
clone_size: NA
cdr3_aa: CASSRSQFYLQETQYF
cdr3_nt: TGTGCCAGCAGCCGATCGCAGTTCTACCTCCAAGAGACCCAGTACTTC

v_call: TRBV5-6
j_call: TRBJ2-3
d_call: NA
clone_size: many
cdr3_aa: CASTRSMRGVTDTQYF
cdr3_nt: TGTGCCAGCACCCGTAGCATGAGGGGGGTCACAGATACGCAGTATTTT

v_call: TRBV20-1
j_call: TRBJ1-5
d_call: TRBD1
clone_size: many
cdr3_aa: CSARGPGQGYQPQHF
cdr3_nt: TGCAGTGCTAGGGGTCCGGGACAGGGGTATCAGCCCCAGCATTTT

v_call: TRBV5-1
j_call: TRBJ1-1
d_call: NA
clone_size: NA
cdr3_aa: CASSLDPSGFVNTEAFF
cdr3_nt: TGCGCCAGCAGCTTGGACCCATCAGGGTTTGTGAACACTGAAGCTTTCTTT

v_call: TRBV5-1
j_call: TRBJ2-1
d_call: NA
clone_size: NA
cdr3_aa: CASGKLSSYNEQFF
cdr3_nt: TGCGCCAGCGGGAAACTGAGCTCCTACAATGAGCAGTTCTTC

v_call: TRBV5-1
j_call: TRBJ2-5
d_call: TRBD2
clone_size: few
cdr3_aa: CASSPGLVETQYF
cdr3_nt: TGCGCCAGCAGCCCGGGACTAGTTGAGACCCAGTACTTC

v_call: TRBV6-1
j_call: TRBJ1-2
d_call: NA
clone_size: NA
cdr3_aa: CASSRGRQNCGYTF
cdr3_nt: TGTGCCAGCAGTCGGGGACGGCAGAACTGTGGCTACACCTTC

v_call: TRBV20-1
j_call: TRBJ2-7
d_call: NA
clone_size: once
cdr3_aa: CSASVGQLALSEQYF
cdr3_nt: TGCAGTGCTAGCGTAGGGCAACTAGCTCTATCCGAGCAGTACTTC

v_call: TRBV20-1
j_call: TRBJ2-5
d_call: NA
clone_size: NA
cdr3_aa: CSARDLGGAVGETQYF
cdr3_nt: TGCAGTGCTAGAGACCTAGGGGGGGCTGTTGGAGAGACCCAGTACTTC

v_call: TRBV20-1
j_call: TRBJ2-1
d_call: NA
clone_size: few
cdr3_aa: CSARDGRRNEQFF
cdr3_nt: TGCAGTGCTCGGGACGGCCGGCGAAATGAGCAGTTCTTC

v_call: TRBV28
j_call: TRBJ2-1
d_call: TRBD2
clone_size: NA
cdr3_aa: CASSRGSGNNEQFF
cdr3_nt: TGTGCCAGCAGTCGTGGTAGCGGGAACAATGAGCAGTTCTTC